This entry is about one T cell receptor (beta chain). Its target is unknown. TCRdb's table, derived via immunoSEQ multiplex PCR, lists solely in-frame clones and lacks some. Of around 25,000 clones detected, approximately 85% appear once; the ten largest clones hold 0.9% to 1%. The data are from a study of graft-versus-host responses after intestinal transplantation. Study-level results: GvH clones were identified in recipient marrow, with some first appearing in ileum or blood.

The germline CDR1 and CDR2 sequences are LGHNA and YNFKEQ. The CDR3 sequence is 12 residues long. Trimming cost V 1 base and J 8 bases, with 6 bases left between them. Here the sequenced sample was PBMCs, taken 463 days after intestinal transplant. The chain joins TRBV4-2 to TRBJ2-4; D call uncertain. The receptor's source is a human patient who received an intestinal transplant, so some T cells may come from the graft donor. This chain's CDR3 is CASSQGDYIQYF. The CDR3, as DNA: TGTGCCAGCAGCCAAGGCGACTACATTCAGTACTTC.